This T cell receptor beta chain emerged from a study of OX40 agonist ivuxolimab in advanced cancers. TCRdb's copy holds only in-frame clones and misses some; the assay was immunoSEQ multiplex PCR. Of around 67,000 clones listed, 65% to 85% are singletons. Germline V CDR1 and CDR2: SGHTS, YDEGEE. V lost 4 bases to trimming and J lost 2 bases; unmatched junction nucleotides: 5. The CDR3 consists of 15 residues. This sample comprised CD4+ or CD8+ T cells sorted from blood, obtained in a trial of the OX40 agonist ivuxolimab. This chain links TRBV5-8 with TRBJ2-3, with 9 bases aligning to TRBD1. This TCR was sampled from an adult with an advanced solid tumor such as melanoma, head and neck, liver or kidney cancer. As DNA, the CDR3 is TGTGCCAGCAGCGGAAGGACAGGGGTCACAGATACGCAGTATTTT. Its protein is CASSGRTGVTDTQYF.